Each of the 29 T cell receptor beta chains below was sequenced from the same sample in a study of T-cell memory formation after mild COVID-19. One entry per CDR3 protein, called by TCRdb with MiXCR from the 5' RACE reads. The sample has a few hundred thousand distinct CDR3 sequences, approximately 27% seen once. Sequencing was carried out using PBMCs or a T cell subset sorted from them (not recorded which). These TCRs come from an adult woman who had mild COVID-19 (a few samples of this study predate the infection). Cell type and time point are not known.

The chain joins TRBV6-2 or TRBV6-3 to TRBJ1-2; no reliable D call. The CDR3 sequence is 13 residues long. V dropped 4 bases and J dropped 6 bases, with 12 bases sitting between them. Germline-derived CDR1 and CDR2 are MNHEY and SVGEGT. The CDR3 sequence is CASSSWRPNGYTF. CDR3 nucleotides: TGTGCCAGCAGTTCCTGGAGACCAAATGGCTACACCTTC.

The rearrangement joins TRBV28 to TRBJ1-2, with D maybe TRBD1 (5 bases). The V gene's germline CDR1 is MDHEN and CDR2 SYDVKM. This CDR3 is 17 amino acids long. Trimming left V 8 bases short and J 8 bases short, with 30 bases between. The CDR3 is CASLQPPGGDFPRGYTF. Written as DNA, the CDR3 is TGTGCCAGCCTTCAACCTCCTGGAGGGGACTTCCCAAGGGGCTACACCTTC.

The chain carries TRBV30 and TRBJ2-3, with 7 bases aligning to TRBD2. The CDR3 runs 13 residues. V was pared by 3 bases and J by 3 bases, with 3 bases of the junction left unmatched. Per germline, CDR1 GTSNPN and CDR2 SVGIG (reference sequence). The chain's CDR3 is CAWRASGTDTQYF. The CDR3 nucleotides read TGTGCCTGGAGGGCTAGCGGTACAGATACGCAGTATTTT.

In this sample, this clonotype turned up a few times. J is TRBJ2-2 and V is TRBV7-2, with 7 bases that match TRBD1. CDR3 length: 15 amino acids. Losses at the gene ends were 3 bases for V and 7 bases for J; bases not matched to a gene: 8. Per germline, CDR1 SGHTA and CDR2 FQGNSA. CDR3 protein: CASSFSVTGFGELFF. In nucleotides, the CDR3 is TGTGCCAGCAGCTTTTCTGTGACAGGGTTCGGGGAGCTGTTTTTT. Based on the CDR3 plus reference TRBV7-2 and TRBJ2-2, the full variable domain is GAGVSQSPSNKVTEKGKDVELRCDPISGHTALYWYRQSLGQGLEFLIYFQGNSAPDKSGLPSDRFSAERTGGSVSTLTIQRTQQEDSAVYLCASSFSVTGFGELFFGEGSRLTVL.

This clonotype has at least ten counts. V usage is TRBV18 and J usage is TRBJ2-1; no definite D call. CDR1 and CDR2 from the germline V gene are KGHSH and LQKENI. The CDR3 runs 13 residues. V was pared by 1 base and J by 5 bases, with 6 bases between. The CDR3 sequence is CASSPLKDNEQFF. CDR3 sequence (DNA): TGTGCCAGCTCACCACTGAAGGACAATGAGCAGTTCTTC.

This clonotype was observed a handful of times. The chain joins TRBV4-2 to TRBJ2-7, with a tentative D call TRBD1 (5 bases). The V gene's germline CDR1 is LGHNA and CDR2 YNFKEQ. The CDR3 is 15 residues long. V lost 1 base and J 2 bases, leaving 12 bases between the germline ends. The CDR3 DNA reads TGTGCCAGCAGCCAAGTCCAGGGTGGTCCCTACGAGCAGTACTTC. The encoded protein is CASSQVQGGPYEQYF.

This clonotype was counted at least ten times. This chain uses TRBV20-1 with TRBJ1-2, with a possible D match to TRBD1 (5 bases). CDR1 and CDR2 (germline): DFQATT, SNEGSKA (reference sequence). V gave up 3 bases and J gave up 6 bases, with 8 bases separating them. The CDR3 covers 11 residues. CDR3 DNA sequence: TGCAGTGCTAGGGGAGGGGATGGCTACACCTTC. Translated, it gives CSARGGDGYTF.

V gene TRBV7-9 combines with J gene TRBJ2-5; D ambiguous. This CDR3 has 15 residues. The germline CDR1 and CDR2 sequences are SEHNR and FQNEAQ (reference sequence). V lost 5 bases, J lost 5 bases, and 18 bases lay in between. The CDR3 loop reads CASSPQLAVRETQYF. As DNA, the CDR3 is TGTGCCAGCAGCCCCCAGCTGGCTGTCCGGGAGACCCAGTACTTC.

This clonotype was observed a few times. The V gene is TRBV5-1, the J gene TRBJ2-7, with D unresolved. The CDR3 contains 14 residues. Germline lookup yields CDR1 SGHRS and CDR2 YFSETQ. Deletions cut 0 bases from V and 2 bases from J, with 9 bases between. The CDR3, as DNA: TGCGCCAGCAGCTTGGAGAAGGGCCCCTACGAGCAGTACTTC. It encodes CASSLEKGPYEQYF. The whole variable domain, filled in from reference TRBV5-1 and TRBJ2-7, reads KAGVTQTPRYLIKTRGQQVTLSCSPISGHRSVSWYQQTPGQGLQFLFEYFSETQRNKGNFPGRFSGRQFSNSRSEMNVSTLELGDSALYLCASSLEKGPYEQYFGPGTRLTVT.

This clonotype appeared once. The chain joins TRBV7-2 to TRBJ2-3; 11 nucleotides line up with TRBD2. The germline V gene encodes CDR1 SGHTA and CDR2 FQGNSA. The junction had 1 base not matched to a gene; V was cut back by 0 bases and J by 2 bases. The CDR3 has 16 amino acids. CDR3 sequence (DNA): TGTGCCAGCAGCTTAGCGGGACTAGCGGTCACAGATACGCAGTATTTT. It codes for CASSLAGLAVTDTQYF. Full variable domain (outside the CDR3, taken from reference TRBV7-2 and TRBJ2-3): GAGVSQSPSNKVTEKGKDVELRCDPISGHTALYWYRQSLGQGLEFLIYFQGNSAPDKSGLPSDRFSAERTGGSVSTLTIQRTQQEDSAVYLCASSLAGLAVTDTQYFGPGTRLTVL.

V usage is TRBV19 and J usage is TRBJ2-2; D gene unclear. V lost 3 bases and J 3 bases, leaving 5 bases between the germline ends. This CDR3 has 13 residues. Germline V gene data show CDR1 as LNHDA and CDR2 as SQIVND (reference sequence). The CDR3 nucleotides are TGTGCCAGTAGTATTAGGTACACCGGGGAGCTGTTTTTT. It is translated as CASSIRYTGELFF. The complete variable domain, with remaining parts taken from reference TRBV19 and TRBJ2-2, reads DGGITQSPKYLFRKEGQNVTLSCEQNLNHDAMYWYRQDPGQGLRLIYYSQIVNDFQKGDIAEGYSVSREKKESFPLTVTSAQKNPTAFYLCASSIRYTGELFFGEGSRLTVL.

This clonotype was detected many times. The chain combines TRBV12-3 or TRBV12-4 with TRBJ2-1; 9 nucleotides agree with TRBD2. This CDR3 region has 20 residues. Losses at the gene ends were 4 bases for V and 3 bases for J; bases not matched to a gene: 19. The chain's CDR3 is CASSSHSGGTLYKVYNEQFF. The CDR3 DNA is TGTGCCAGCAGTTCACATAGCGGGGGTACACTATATAAAGTCTACAATGAGCAGTTCTTC.

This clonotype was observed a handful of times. Here the CDR3 DNA reads TGTGCCAGCACCGGACAGGGAAGTAACACCGGGGAGCTGTTTTTT. Encoded protein: CASTGQGSNTGELFF. The chain is built from TRBV12-3 or TRBV12-4 and TRBJ2-2, with 8 bases fitting TRBD1. The CDR3 consists of 15 residues. V shed 7 bases and J 2 bases; nucleotides not matched to a gene: 6.

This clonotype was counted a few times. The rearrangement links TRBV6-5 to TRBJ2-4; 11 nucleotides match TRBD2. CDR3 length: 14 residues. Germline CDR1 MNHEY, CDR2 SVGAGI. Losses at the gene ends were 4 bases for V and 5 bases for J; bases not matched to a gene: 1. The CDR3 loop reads CASSSLAGENIQYF. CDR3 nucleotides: TGTGCCAGCAGTTCACTAGCGGGGGAAAACATTCAGTACTTC.

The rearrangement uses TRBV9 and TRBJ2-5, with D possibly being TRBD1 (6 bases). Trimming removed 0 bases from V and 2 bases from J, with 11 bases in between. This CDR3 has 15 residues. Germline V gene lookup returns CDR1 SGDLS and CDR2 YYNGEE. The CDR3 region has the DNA TGTGCCAGCAGCGTAGCTCCGACAGGACAAGAGACCCAGTACTTC. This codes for CASSVAPTGQETQYF.

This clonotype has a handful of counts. The CDR3 sequence: CATSGLAGGNQKTQYF. CDR3 bases: TGTGCCACCAGTGGCCTAGCGGGAGGCAATCAAAAGACCCAGTACTTC. The chain recombines TRBV24-1 with TRBJ2-5; the match to TRBD2 covers 11 bases. Germline CDR1 and CDR2: KGHDR and SFDVKD. The CDR3 is 16 residues long. V gave up 5 bases and J gave up 6 bases; unmatched junction bases: 10.

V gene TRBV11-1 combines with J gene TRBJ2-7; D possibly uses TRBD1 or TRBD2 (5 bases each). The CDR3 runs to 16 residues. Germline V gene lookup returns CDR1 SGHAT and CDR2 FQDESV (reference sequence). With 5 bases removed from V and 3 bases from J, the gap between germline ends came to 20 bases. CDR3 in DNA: TGTGCCAGCAGCCCGATACTAGGGACCGCCTACTACGAGCAGTACTTC. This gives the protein CASSPILGTAYYEQYF.

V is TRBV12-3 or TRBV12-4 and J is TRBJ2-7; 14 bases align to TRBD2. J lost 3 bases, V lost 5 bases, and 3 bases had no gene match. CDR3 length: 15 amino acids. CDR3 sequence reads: CASSRGLAGVYEQYF. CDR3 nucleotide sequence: TGTGCCAGCAGTCGGGGACTAGCGGGAGTCTACGAGCAGTACTTC.

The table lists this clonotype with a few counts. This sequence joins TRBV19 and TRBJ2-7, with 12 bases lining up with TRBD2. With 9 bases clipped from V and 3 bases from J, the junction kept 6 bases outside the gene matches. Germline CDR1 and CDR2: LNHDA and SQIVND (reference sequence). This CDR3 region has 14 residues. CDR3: CASSAGLAGYEQYF. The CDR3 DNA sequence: TGTGCCAGCTCAGCGGGACTAGCGGGCTACGAGCAGTACTTC.

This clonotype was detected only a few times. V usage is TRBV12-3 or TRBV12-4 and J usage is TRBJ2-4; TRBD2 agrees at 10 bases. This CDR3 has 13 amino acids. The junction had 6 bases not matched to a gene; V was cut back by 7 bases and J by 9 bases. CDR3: CASNGLAESIQYF. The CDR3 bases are TGTGCCAGCAACGGACTAGCGGAGAGCATTCAGTACTTC.

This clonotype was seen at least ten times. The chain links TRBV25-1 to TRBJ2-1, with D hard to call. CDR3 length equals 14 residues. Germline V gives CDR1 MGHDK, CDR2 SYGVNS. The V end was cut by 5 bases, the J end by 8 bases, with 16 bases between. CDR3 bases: TGTGCCAGCAGTTGGTTGACCGTTACCGATGAGCAGTTCTTC. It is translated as CASSWLTVTDEQFF. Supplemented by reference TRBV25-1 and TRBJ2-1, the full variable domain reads EADIYQTPRYLVIGTGKKITLECSQTMGHDKMYWYQQDPGMELHLIHYSYGVNSTEKGDLSSESTVSRIRTEHFPLTLESARPSHTSQYLCASSWLTVTDEQFFGPGTRLTVL.

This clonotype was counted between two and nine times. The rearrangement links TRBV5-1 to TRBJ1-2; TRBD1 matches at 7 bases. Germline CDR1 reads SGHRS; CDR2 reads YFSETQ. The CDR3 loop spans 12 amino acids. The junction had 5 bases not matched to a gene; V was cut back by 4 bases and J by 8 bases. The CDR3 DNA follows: TGCGCCAGCAGCCCCCAGGGGGTGGGCTACACCTTC. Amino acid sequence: CASSPQGVGYTF. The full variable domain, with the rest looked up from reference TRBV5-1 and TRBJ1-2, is KAGVTQTPRYLIKTRGQQVTLSCSPISGHRSVSWYQQTPGQGLQFLFEYFSETQRNKGNFPGRFSGRQFSNSRSEMNVSTLELGDSALYLCASSPQGVGYTFGSGTRLTVV.

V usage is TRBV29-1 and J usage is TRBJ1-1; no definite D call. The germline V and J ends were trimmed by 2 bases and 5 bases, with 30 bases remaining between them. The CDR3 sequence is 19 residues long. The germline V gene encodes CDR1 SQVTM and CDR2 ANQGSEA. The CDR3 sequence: CSVEFPRRAGGPRGTEAFF. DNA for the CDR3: TGCAGCGTTGAATTTCCTCGAAGGGCAGGAGGACCACGCGGGACTGAAGCTTTCTTT.

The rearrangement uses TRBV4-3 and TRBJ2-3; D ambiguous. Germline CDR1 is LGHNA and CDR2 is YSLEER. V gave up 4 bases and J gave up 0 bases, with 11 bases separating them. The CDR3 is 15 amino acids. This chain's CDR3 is CASSPRVTSTDTQYF. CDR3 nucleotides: TGCGCCAGCAGCCCTCGGGTGACTAGCACAGATACGCAGTATTTT.

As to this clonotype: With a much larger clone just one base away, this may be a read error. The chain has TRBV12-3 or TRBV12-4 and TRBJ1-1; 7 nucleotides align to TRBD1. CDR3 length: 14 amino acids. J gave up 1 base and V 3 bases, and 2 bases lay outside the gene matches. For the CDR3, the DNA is TGTGCCAGCAGTTTGGACAGGCGGAACACTGAAGCTTTCTTT. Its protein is CASSLDRRNTEAFF.

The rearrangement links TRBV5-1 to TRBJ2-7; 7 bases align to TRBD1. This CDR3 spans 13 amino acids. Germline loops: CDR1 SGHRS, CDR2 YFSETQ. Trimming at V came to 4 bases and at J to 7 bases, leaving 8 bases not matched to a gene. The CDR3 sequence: CASSPRTGGEQYF. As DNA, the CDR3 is TGCGCCAGCAGCCCACGGACAGGAGGAGAGCAGTACTTC.

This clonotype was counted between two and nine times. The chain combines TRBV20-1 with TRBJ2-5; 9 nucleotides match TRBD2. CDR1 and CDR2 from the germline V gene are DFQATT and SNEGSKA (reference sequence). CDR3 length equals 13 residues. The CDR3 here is CSEAGGPPETQYF. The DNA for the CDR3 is TGCAGCGAAGCGGGGGGCCCACCGGAGACCCAGTACTTC.

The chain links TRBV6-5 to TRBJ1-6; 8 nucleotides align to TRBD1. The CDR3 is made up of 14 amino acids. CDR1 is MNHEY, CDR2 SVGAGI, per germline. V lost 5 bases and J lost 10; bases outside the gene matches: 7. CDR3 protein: CASSVQGAGSPLHF. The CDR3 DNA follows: TGTGCCAGCAGTGTCCAGGGGGCAGGCTCACCCCTCCACTTT.

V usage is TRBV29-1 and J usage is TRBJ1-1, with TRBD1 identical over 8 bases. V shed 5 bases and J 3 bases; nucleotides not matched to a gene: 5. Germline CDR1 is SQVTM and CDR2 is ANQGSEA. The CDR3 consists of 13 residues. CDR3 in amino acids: CSVQGAPDTEAFF. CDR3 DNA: TGCAGCGTTCAGGGGGCGCCGGACACTGAAGCTTTCTTT.